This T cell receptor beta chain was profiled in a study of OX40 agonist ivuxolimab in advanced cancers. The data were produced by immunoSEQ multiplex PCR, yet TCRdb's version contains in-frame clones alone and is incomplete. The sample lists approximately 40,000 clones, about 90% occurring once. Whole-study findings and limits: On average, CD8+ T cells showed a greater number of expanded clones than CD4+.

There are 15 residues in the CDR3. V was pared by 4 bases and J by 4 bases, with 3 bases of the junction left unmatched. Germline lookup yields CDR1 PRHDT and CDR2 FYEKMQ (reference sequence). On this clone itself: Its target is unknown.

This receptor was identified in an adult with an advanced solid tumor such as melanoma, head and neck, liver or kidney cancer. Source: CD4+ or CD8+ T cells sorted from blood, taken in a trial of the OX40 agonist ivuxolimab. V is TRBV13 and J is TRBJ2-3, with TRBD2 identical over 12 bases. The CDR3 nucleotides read TGTGCCAGCAGCTACGGGACTAGCGGGCCAGATACGCAGTATTTT. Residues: CASSYGTSGPDTQYF. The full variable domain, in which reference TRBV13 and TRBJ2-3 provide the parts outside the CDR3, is AAGVIQSPRHLIKEKRETATLKCYPIPRHDTVYWYQQGPGQDPQFLISFYEKMQSDKGSIPDRFSAQQFSDYHSELNMSSLELGDSALYFCASSYGTSGPDTQYFGPGTRLTVL.